This is a list of T cell receptor beta chains from one sample in a study of blood T cell repertoires in COVID-19. Generated by immunoSEQ multiplex PCR, the TCRdb table keeps only in-frame clones and is missing some. The table includes about 230,000 clones, 65% to 90% detected once. Sequenced: peripheral blood. The receptors stem from a man in his forties or fifties with COVID-19, enrolled during active disease. Both conserved end residues are part of each CDR3. The order of the fields is clone size, D gene, V gene, CDR3 length, J gene, CDR3 DNA, CDR3 protein. D genes are given only for firm matches. Expanded clones get a size class; other rows say once, few or many, or leave the size out.

clone_size: -
d_call: -
v_call: TRBV6-6
cdr3_length: 12
j_call: TRBJ2-7
cdr3_nt: TGTGCCAGCAGAGCCTCTGGGGCCGAGCAGTACTTC
cdr3_aa: CASRASGAEQYF

clone_size: many
d_call: TRBD1
v_call: TRBV5-1
cdr3_length: 15
j_call: TRBJ2-5
cdr3_nt: TGCGCCAGCAGCATAGCCGGGACAGAAAAAGAGACCCAGTACTTC
cdr3_aa: CASSIAGTEKETQYF

clone_size: -
d_call: TRBD1
v_call: TRBV2
cdr3_length: 15
j_call: TRBJ2-3
cdr3_nt: TGTGCCAGCAGCCCAAGACAGGGTCGTACAGATACGCAGTATTTT
cdr3_aa: CASSPRQGRTDTQYF

clone_size: -
d_call: -
v_call: TRBV10-3
cdr3_length: 11
j_call: TRBJ1-2
cdr3_nt: TGTGCCAGCGCAGGGAACTATGGCTACACCTTC
cdr3_aa: CASAGNYGYTF

clone_size: -
d_call: -
v_call: TRBV4-3
cdr3_length: 16
j_call: TRBJ2-7
cdr3_nt: TGCGCCAGCAGCCAAGGCGGTTTGGTGAGGCGGCACGAGCAGTACTTC
cdr3_aa: CASSQGGLVRRHEQYF

clone_size: -
d_call: -
v_call: TRBV5-6
cdr3_length: 15
j_call: TRBJ1-2
cdr3_nt: TGTGCCAGCAGCTTTCGTGGGGCGGAGCATTTTGGCTACACCTTC
cdr3_aa: CASSFRGAEHFGYTF

clone_size: -
d_call: -
v_call: TRBV3-1/TRBV3-2
cdr3_length: 15
j_call: TRBJ2-7
cdr3_nt: TGTGCCAGCAGCCAAGGTCTGGACGGAGGGAGCGAGCAGTACTTC
cdr3_aa: CASSQGLDGGSEQYF

clone_size: -
d_call: -
v_call: TRBV21-1
cdr3_length: 16
j_call: TRBJ1-6
cdr3_nt: TGTGCCAGCAGCAAAGCTAGGGACAGGCGTTTTTCACCCCTCCACTTT
cdr3_aa: CASSKARDRRFSPLHF

clone_size: -
d_call: TRBD2
v_call: TRBV6-6
cdr3_length: 15
j_call: TRBJ2-7
cdr3_nt: TGTGCCAGCAGTCACTACGAGCGGGAGGGGGACGAGCAGTACTTC
cdr3_aa: CASSHYEREGDEQYF

clone_size: -
d_call: TRBD2
v_call: TRBV9
cdr3_length: 19
j_call: TRBJ2-7
cdr3_nt: TGTGCCAGCAGCGTGGGCCTCGGACTAGCGGGGGGCCCAAGCTACGAGCAGTACTTC
cdr3_aa: CASSVGLGLAGGPSYEQYF